This T cell receptor (beta chain) is drawn from a study of sequential checkpoint blockade in melanoma (dated by TCRdb to between 2018 and 2020). Regarding the complete study: Using 1:1 randomization, the trial assigned patients either to first-line nivolumab followed by ipilimumab (arm A) or to ipilimumab followed by nivolumab (arm B). Maintenance nivolumab came after each of the two trial sequences. What the study reported, not specific to this receptor: The model for predicting response that combines TCR metrics with mutation burden needs to be validated in larger, independent patient cohorts.

The CDR3 covers 15 residues, taking in both the cysteine and the phenylalanine. Only the CDR3 portion is preserved as DNA: 45 bases, with reading frame beginning at the first base. The germline V gene (reference sequence) provides CDR1 GTSNPN and CDR2 SVGIG. The germline V end is reduced by 1 base and the J end by 5 bases; junction bases left unmatched: 6. This clone has only a few counts. Its antigen is still unknown. No base quality information exists; no much larger clone differs at one position. The sample holds other DNA sequences that translate to the same CDR3. TCRbeta CDR3 regions were immunosequenced from genomic DNA with the immunoSEQ Assay. Before high-throughput sequencing, the genomic DNA was amplified using bias-controlled multiplex PCR. The authors' analysis ran thus. To quantify the absolute abundance of each unique TCRbeta CDR3 region, the sequences were collapsed and filtered. Clonality, defined as 1 minus Pielou's evenness, was calculated using productive rearrangements only. A previously published method was used to identify clones with significantly greater frequencies in on-treatment samples than in baseline samples. TCRdb re-hosts the immuneACCESS table, in-frame sequences only. Its copies lack some clones; in the studies checked, an unresolved V gene accounts for under half of them, and the cause for the rest is not known. V and J calls and clone size follow that table, whereas D and trimming were derived from the DNA. The sample table records about 13,000 clones; around 73% of these occur just once. The ten largest clones represent 30% to 35% of the sample.

Reading the label with the study, this specimen's treatment or condition is: randomized to nivolumab then ipilimumab (arm A) or the reverse (arm B). Prior DNA-damaging chemotherapy had not been received by any trial patient. Live CD3+CD8+ cells negative for CD19 and CD56 were sorted from thawed PBMCs on a FACS Aria II flow cytometer. The samples were obtained from melanoma patients enrolled in CheckMate 064, an open-label, randomized phase II trial testing sequential checkpoint blockade. Peripheral blood mononuclear cells were collected by leukapheresis, purified using Ficoll-Paque, and frozen in human serum containing about 10% DMSO. Right after sorting, the blood CD3+CD8+ cells were verified to be >95% pure, and DNA extraction followed.

The source of this sequence is a human donor with melanoma. Recombination joined TRBV30 with TRBJ1-5, and TRBD1 matches 9 of the central bases. This sample comprised CD8+ T cells sorted from blood (inferred from file names), obtained from a patient given nivolumab and ipilimumab in sequence. The DNA sequence is given as TGTGCCTGGAGTGCGTACAGGGGGCGCGATCAGCCCCAGCATTTT. It specifies CAWSAYRGRDQPQHF.